The 8 T cell receptor beta chains presented below share a single source sample, sequenced in a study of T cells in women clearing cervical HPV infection. Some clones are missing from TCRdb's copy, which holds only in-frame ones; the method was immunoSEQ multiplex PCR. This repertoire includes about 39,000 clones. The sequenced sample consisted of blood buffy coat. The receptors derive from a woman between 18 and 70 years old with a cervical HPV16 infection that either progressed to CIN3+ or cleared (not recorded which).

Points on this clone: The CDR3 end is not reached by the read, which stops 3 residues before it; the germline J gene fills it in. The chain has TRBV18 and TRBJ2-3; the match to TRBD1 covers 9 bases. This CDR3 region has 15 residues. Germline V CDR1 and CDR2: KGHSH, LQKENI. CDR3 in amino acids: CASSLGQGSNQPQYF. CDR3 DNA (partial): TGTGCCAGCTCACTGGGACAGGGTAGCAATCAGCCG.

Regarding this clone: The read gets to within 3 residues of the CDR3 end, and the germline J gene fills in the rest. V and J are TRBV6-2 or TRBV6-3 and TRBJ2-1; 7 positions agree with TRBD2. V was clipped by 6 bases and J by 6 bases; unmatched bases: 11. The CDR3 length is 15 residues. CDR1 is MNHEY, CDR2 SVGEGT, per germline. This CDR3 is CASRVTGTKRNEQFF. The CDR3 bases that were read are TGTGCCAGCAGGGTAACCGGGACTAAACGCAATGAG.

CDR3 protein: CASSLLGGGEQFF. The sequenced part of the CDR3 DNA is TGTGCCAGCAGCCTTCTCGGGGGGGGTGAG. The gene calls are TRBV7-9 and TRBJ2-1; 8 bases map to TRBD2. The read ends 3 residues before the CDR3 terminus; that terminus is restored from the germline J gene. This CDR3 spans 13 amino acids. With 5 bases clipped from V and 9 bases from J, the junction kept 6 bases outside the gene matches. Germline V lookup: CDR1 SEHNR, CDR2 FQNEAQ (reference sequence). The variable domain in full, completed from reference TRBV7-9 and TRBJ2-1, reads DTGVSQNPRHKITKRGQNVTFRCDPISEHNRLYWYRQTLGQGPEFLTYFQNEAQLEKSRLLSDRFSAERPKGSFSTLEIQRTEQGDSAMYLCASSLLGGGEQFFGPGTRLTVL.

With regard to this clone: The CDR3 end lies 3 residues beyond the end of the read and is filled in from the germline J gene. The genes are TRBV7-2 and TRBJ2-3; D is uncertain. Deletions cut 3 bases from V and 6 bases from J, with 13 bases between. The V gene's germline CDR1 is SGHTA and CDR2 FQGNSA. The CDR3 runs to 14 residues. CDR3 region: CASSFETGADTQYF. The sequenced part of the CDR3 DNA is TGTGCCAGCAGCTTCGAGACTGGAGCCGATACG.

About this clone: Read coverage stops 3 residues before the CDR3 terminus; the germline J gene supplies the remainder. This chain uses TRBV29-1 with TRBJ1-3; D unresolved. The CDR3 contains 12 residues. CDR1 and CDR2 from the germline V gene are SQVTM and ANQGSEA. V was shortened by 3 bases and J by 4 bases, with 7 bases between the two germline ends. CDR3 region: CSVESTGNTIYF. CDR3 bases read: TGCAGCGTTGAGTCTACCGGAAACACC.

For this clone: From the germline J gene comes the end of the CDR3, since the read stops 3 residues before it. V usage is TRBV15 and J usage is TRBJ1-4, with 8 bases that match TRBD1. The CDR3 is 14 residues long. The trim removed 8 bases at V and 2 bases at J, leaving 4 bases unmatched. Germline loops: CDR1 LNHNV, CDR2 YYDKDF (reference sequence). The DNA read from the CDR3 is TGTGCCACCGAACAGGGGGTCACTAATGAAAAA. This translates into CATEQGVTNEK. The complete CDR3 reads CATEQGVTNEKLFF.

With regard to this clone: The read is 3 residues too short to cover the CDR3 end, so that end is filled in from the germline J gene. The chain is built from TRBV5-1 and TRBJ2-7; 10 nucleotides line up with TRBD2. The CDR3 contains 14 residues. The J segment lost 5 bases and the V segment lost 3 bases, leaving 5 bases of the junction unmatched. CDR1 is SGHRS, CDR2 YFSETQ, per germline. The DNA read from the CDR3 is TGCGCCAGCAGCTCCGGGACTAGCGTCCACGAG. Translating it yields CASSSGTSVHE. Given in full, the CDR3 is CASSSGTSVHEQYF.

On this clone: The read halts 3 residues ahead of the CDR3 end, with the missing end drawn from the germline J gene. The gene calls are TRBV19 and TRBJ1-5, with D perhaps matching TRBD1 (6 bases). This CDR3 region has 16 residues. The germline V gene has CDR1 LNHDA and CDR2 SQIVND (reference sequence). V was cut by 3 bases and J by 3 bases, with 15 bases left in between. This chain's CDR3 is CASSIALRGANQPQHF. CDR3 DNA (partial): TGTGCCAGTAGTATCGCCCTTCGGGGGGCCAATCAGCCC.